This T cell receptor (beta chain) was retrieved from a study of OX40 agonist ivuxolimab in advanced cancers. Study-level points and caveats: Clonal expansion among partial responders at 0.1-3.0 mg/kg ranked near the lowest. CD8+ T cells were the subset that, on average, had more expanded clones than CD4+. Also present in some nonresponders was a low level of normalized T-cell clonal expansion.

On this clone itself: Antigen specificity is unknown.

The protocol was immunoSEQ multiplex PCR, while the TCRdb copy is restricted to in-frame clones and leaves out a portion. The sample has approximately 40,000 clones; less than 85% are singletons. This receptor was taken from an adult with an advanced solid tumor such as melanoma, head and neck, liver or kidney cancer. The sample was CD4+ or CD8+ T cells sorted from blood, taken in a trial of the OX40 agonist ivuxolimab.

In DNA, the CDR3 is TGTGCCAGTAGTAGTTTCGTACAGGGCACTACTAACTATGGCTACACCTTC. This gives the protein CASSSFVQGTTNYGYTF. The rearrangement links TRBV19 to TRBJ1-2, with a possible D match to TRBD1 (6 bases). The germline V gene has CDR1 LNHDA and CDR2 SQIVND (reference sequence). The CDR3 has 17 amino acids. With 4 bases removed from V and 0 bases from J, the gap between germline ends came to 18 bases.